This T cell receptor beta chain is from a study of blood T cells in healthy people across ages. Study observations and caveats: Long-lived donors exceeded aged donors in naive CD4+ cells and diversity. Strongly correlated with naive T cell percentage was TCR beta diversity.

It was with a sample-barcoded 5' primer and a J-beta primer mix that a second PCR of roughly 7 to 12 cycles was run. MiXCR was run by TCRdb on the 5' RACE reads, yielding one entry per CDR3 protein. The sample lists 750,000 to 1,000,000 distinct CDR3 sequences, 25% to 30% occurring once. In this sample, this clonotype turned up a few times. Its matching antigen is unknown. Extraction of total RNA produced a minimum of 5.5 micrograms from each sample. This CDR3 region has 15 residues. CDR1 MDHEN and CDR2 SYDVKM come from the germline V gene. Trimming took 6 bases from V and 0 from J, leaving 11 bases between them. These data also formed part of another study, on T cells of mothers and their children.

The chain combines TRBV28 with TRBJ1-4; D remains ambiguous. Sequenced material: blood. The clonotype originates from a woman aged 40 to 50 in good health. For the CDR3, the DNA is TGTGCCAGCAGGGGAGGGCCCGCAACTAATGAAAAACTGTTTTTT. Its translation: CASRGGPATNEKLFF.